This TCR beta chain was profiled in a study of T cells after somatic rescue of genetic block. V lost 7 bases, J lost 2 bases, and 10 bases stayed unmatched. This CDR3 contains 16 residues. Germline CDR1 MDHEN, CDR2 SYDVKM. Measured with immunoSEQ multiplex PCR; TCRdb has only the in-frame clones, and not every one. Here the sample spans some 8,000 clones, around 75% being singletons. The TCR originated in a boy aged 5 to 17. This chain joins TRBV28 and TRBJ2-2; the match to TRBD2 covers 7 bases. The source material was peripheral blood mononuclear cells (PBMCs). CDR3 nucleotide sequence: TGTGCCAGCACCTCGGGACTAACCCTTAACACCGGGGAGCTGTTTTTT. Residues: CASTSGLTLNTGELFF. Variable domain in full (rest from reference TRBV28 and TRBJ2-2): DVKVTQSSRYLVKRTGEKVFLECVQDMDHENMFWYRQDPGLGLRLIYFSYDVKMKEKGDIPEGYSVSREKKERFSLILESASTNQTSMYLCASTSGLTLNTGELFFGEGSRLTVL.